This TCR beta chain comes out of a study of blood T cells in healthy people across ages. The overall study: Per two T cells, about one barcoded beta molecule was captured through template switching.

The V gene lost 3 bases and the J gene lost 3 bases, with 12 bases spanning the gap. The CDR3 length is 15 residues. Germline CDR1 and CDR2: SGHTA and FQGNSA. Note on this clonotype: The antigen is undetermined.

Findings of the study overall: TCR beta diversity, measured per million T cells, fell in a roughly linear way with age.

Next came a second PCR, run for about 7 to 12 cycles, which used a sample-barcoded 5' primer along with a J-beta primer mix. TCRdb re-derived calls from the 5' RACE reads in MiXCR, one entry per CDR3 protein. The sample holds 800,000 or so distinct CDR3 sequences; roughly 25% are singletons and the top ten take 3% to 4.5%. All donors came from Russia, were Caucasian and healthy, and spanned ages about 6 to 100. The data also belong to a second study, concerning T cells of mothers and their children. According to that study: Compared with unrelated pairs, related mother-child pairs had slightly higher, non-significant overlap.

Sequencing was carried out using blood. V gene TRBV7-2 combines with J gene TRBJ2-1; the D gene is possibly TRBD2 (6 bases). This sequence originates from a boy younger than 18 in good health. The CDR3 DNA reads as TGTGCCAGCAGCTTCGGGGGACTGAGCTACAATGAGCAGTTCTTC. Translation: CASSFGGLSYNEQFF.